This entry features one T cell receptor (beta chain) sequence. Its matching antigen is unknown. This CDR3 region has 17 residues. Trimming removed 6 bases from V and 1 base from J; junction bases left unmatched: 12. The germline V gene has CDR1 ENHRY and CDR2 SYGVKD. Measured with immunoSEQ multiplex PCR; TCRdb has only the in-frame clones, and not every one. Among 130,000 or so clones listed, about nine tenths were seen once. This record belongs to a study of T cell responses to AZD1222 COVID-19 vaccine. General study results and limits: Seropositive at baseline were only 5 to 7 AZD1222 recipients. The study reported that nearly half of spike-specific TCRs target unmutated variant regions. There were vaccine-associated CD4 TCRs across spike, dominant at 160-218 and 743-854. White British donors predominated, females outnumbered males, and clonal diversity was possibly underestimated.

This chain joins TRBV10-3 and TRBJ1-1; TRBD1 agrees at 9 bases. Material: peripheral blood, obtained 28 days after the second dose of the MenACWY control vaccine. This receptor was identified in an adult who received the MenACWY meningococcal vaccine as a control. As DNA, the CDR3 is TGTGCCATCAGCCGGGACAGGGCCTTGTCACGGAACACTGAAGCTTTCTTT. Translating it yields CAISRDRALSRNTEAFF.